This T cell receptor (beta chain) emerged from a study of blood T cell repertoires in COVID-19. V was shortened by 3 bases and J by 5 bases, with 3 bases between the two germline ends. Germline CDR1 and CDR2: SGDLS and YYNGEE. CDR3 length: 12 amino acids. Assay used: immunoSEQ multiplex PCR; TCRdb lists only in-frame clones, some missing. This sample carries some 150,000 clones, roughly 80% of them seen once, and the ten largest clones take 3%. This receptor was identified in a woman older than 75 with acute or convalescent COVID-19. V gene TRBV9 combines with J gene TRBJ1-6; D not certain. Sequenced material: peripheral blood. CDR3 coding DNA: TGTGCCAGCAGCGATAATAATTCACCCCTCCACTTT. Protein product: CASSDNNSPLHF. Full variable domain (missing parts from reference TRBV9 and TRBJ1-6): DSGVTQTPKHLITATGQRVTLRCSPRSGDLSVYWYQQSLDQGLQFLIQYYNGEERAKGNILERFSAQQFPDLHSELNLSSLELGDSALYFCASSDNNSPLHFGNGTRLTVT.